A single sample gave rise to the 18 T cell receptor beta chains below, sequenced in a study of cytomegalovirus exposure and HLA in healthy donors. In the PCR, 60 Vbeta and 13 Jbeta primers were used. Assay: immunoSEQ multiplex PCR; the TCRdb copy retains only in-frame clones and omits some. The clone table shows around 190,000 clones, with the ten largest holding 0.75% to 1%. The sequencing sample was made of PBMCs. Receptors were obtained from a woman aged 25 to 39 in good health and CMV-seropositive.

The chain carries TRBV7-2 and TRBJ1-4; unclear D gene. Trimming stripped 5 bases from V and 4 bases from J, with 8 bases between. The CDR3 loop spans 13 amino acids. CDR1 and CDR2 from the germline V gene are SGHTA and FQGNSA. The CDR3 spells CASSADYNEKLFF. DNA for the CDR3: TGTGCCAGCAGCGCAGACTATAATGAAAAACTGTTTTTT.

The CDR3 reads CASSLRGGTGELFF. CDR3 coding DNA: TGTGCCAGCAGCTTACGGGGGGGGACCGGGGAGCTGTTTTTT. The chain carries TRBV5-5 and TRBJ2-2; 8 bases align to TRBD2. Germline trimming cut 2 bases from V and 5 bases from J; bases unmatched to any gene: 2. CDR1 and CDR2 from the germline V gene are SGHKS and YYEKEE (reference sequence). This CDR3 contains 14 residues. The complete variable domain, with remaining parts taken from reference TRBV5-5 and TRBJ2-2, reads DAGVTQSPTHLIKTRGQQVTLRCSPISGHKSVSWYQQVLGQGPQFIFQYYEKEERGRGNFPDRFSARQFPNYSSELNVNALLLGDSALYLCASSLRGGTGELFFGEGSRLTVL.

The chain combines TRBV20-1 with TRBJ2-7; no clear D gene. V lost 6 bases to trimming and J lost 4 bases, with 10 bases between them. The CDR3 is 11 residues long. Germline V gives CDR1 DFQATT, CDR2 SNEGSKA (reference sequence). CDR3 bases: TGCAGTGCCCGTCCTATGTACGAGCAGTACTTC. Translating it yields CSARPMYEQYF.

The V gene is TRBV13, the J gene TRBJ1-2; the match to TRBD1 covers 10 bases. Per the germline V gene, CDR1 is PRHDT and CDR2 is FYEKMQ (reference sequence). The CDR3 contains 15 residues. The V gene end was trimmed by 4 bases and the J gene end by 4 bases; junction bases not matched to a gene: 6. The CDR3 DNA reads as TGTGCCAGCAGCTCGGGACAGGGGCCCCGCTATGGCTACACCTTC. Translated, it gives CASSSGQGPRYGYTF.

The chain joins TRBV11-3 to TRBJ2-7; the D gene is possibly TRBD1 (7 bases). The CDR3 contains 13 residues. Between the trimmed V and J ends, which lost 3 bases and 6 bases, there was a span of 12 bases. The germline V gene encodes CDR1 SGHNT and CDR2 YENEEA. The chain's CDR3 is CASSFRQGGEQYF. CDR3 bases: TGTGCCAGCAGCTTTCGACAGGGAGGCGAGCAGTACTTC. The complete variable domain, with remaining parts taken from reference TRBV11-3 and TRBJ2-7, reads EAGVVQSPRYKIIEKKQPVAFWCNPISGHNTLYWYLQNLGQGPELLIRYENEEAVDDSQLPKDRFSAERLKGVDSTLKIQPAELGDSAVYLCASSFRQGGEQYFGPGTRLTVT.

The chain uses TRBV7-2 and TRBJ2-3; 9 bases line up with TRBD2. This CDR3 is built from 16 residues. V shed 5 bases and J 2 bases; nucleotides not matched to a gene: 8. Germline V gene sequence: CDR1 SGHTA, CDR2 FQGNSA. Here the CDR3 reads CASSPTSGPYTDTQYF. DNA of the CDR3: TGTGCCAGCAGCCCCACTAGCGGGCCTTACACAGATACGCAGTATTTT.

V usage is TRBV25-1 and J usage is TRBJ1-4; the match to TRBD1 covers 8 bases. The CDR3 contains 16 residues. CDR1 and CDR2 from the germline V gene are MGHDK and SYGVNS. The trim removed 3 bases at V and 5 bases at J, leaving 8 bases unmatched. The CDR3 here is CASSELGQGQNEKLFF. The CDR3 DNA reads as TGTGCCAGCAGTGAGCTAGGACAGGGTCAAAATGAAAAACTGTTTTTT.

The chain combines TRBV6-5 with TRBJ2-2; D gene unclear. This CDR3 spans 13 amino acids. The V end was cut by 2 bases, the J end by 3 bases, with 4 bases between. Looked up from germline, CDR1 is MNHEY and CDR2 is SVGAGI. CDR3 protein: CASSYTDTGELFF. CDR3 sequence (DNA): TGTGCCAGCAGTTACACGGACACCGGGGAGCTGTTTTTT.

The chain couples TRBV11-1 to TRBJ2-5; maybe TRBD1 (6 bases). Trimming shortened V by 4 bases and J by 2 bases, and 8 bases separated the two germline ends. This CDR3 contains 13 residues. The germline V gene encodes CDR1 SGHAT and CDR2 FQDESV (reference sequence). In DNA form, the CDR3 reads TGTGCCAGCAGCTCAACAGGGCAAGAGACCCAGTACTTC. This gives the protein CASSSTGQETQYF.

The chain employs TRBV29-1 and TRBJ1-2; TRBD1 is a possible D gene (5 bases). This CDR3 has 11 amino acids. Trimming took 6 bases from V and 4 from J, leaving 9 bases between them. Germline V gives CDR1 SQVTM, CDR2 ANQGSEA. The CDR3 bases are TGCAGCGTAGGGACTATCTATGGCTACACCTTC. It encodes CSVGTIYGYTF.

The chain employs TRBV18 and TRBJ2-7, with 7 bases lining up with TRBD1. V dropped 3 bases and J dropped 3; count of bases not matched to a gene: 8. CDR3 length: 15 residues. CDR1 is KGHSH, CDR2 LQKENI, per germline. Here the CDR3 DNA reads TGTGCCAGCTCACCGTTTTCCGGGACAGACTACGAGCAGTACTTC. It yields the protein CASSPFSGTDYEQYF.

The rearrangement links TRBV6-6 to TRBJ2-1; 10 bases map to TRBD2. CDR1 and CDR2 from the germline V gene are MNHNY and SVGAGI (reference sequence). The trim removed 6 bases at V and 6 bases at J, leaving 8 bases unmatched. The CDR3 runs to 15 residues. CDR3 DNA: TGTGCCAGCAGCACACTAGCGGGAAAGGGCAATGAGCAGTTCTTC. Translation gives CASSTLAGKGNEQFF.

The rearrangement joins TRBV25-1 to TRBJ2-5; TRBD1 agrees at 11 bases. The J call may be wrong; the DNA end is better matched by TRBJ2-7. The CDR3 contains 15 residues. CDR1 and CDR2 (germline): MGHDK, SYGVNS. In DNA form, the CDR3 reads TGTGCCAGCAGTGACACCGGGACAGGGGGTATCGAGCAGTACTTC. Protein: CASSDTGTGGIEQYF.

As concerns this clone: Other DNA variants within this sample encode the same CDR3. This chain uses TRBV2 with TRBJ1-3, with 7 positions matching TRBD1. Losses at the gene ends were 2 bases for V and 0 bases for J; bases not matched to a gene: 1. CDR1 SNHLY and CDR2 FYNNEI come from the germline V gene. The CDR3 consists of 15 residues. CDR3 sequence: CASSERTGSGNTIYF. As DNA, the CDR3 is TGTGCCAGCAGTGAAAGGACAGGCTCTGGAAACACCATATATTTT.

V gene TRBV27 combines with J gene TRBJ2-3; TRBD2 might be the D (6 bases). The CDR3 totals 17 residues. The V end was cut by 4 bases, the J end by 5 bases, with 22 bases between. The germline CDR1 and CDR2 sequences are MNHEY and SMNVEV (reference sequence). The DNA of the CDR3 is TGTGCCAGCAGTTCCCGGGGGAGCGCCGTCCTGGGAGATACGCAGTATTTT. Translated: CASSSRGSAVLGDTQYF.

The chain's CDR3 is CASSREGQGATGEQYF. DNA of the CDR3: TGTGCCAGTAGTAGAGAGGGACAGGGGGCCACTGGCGAGCAGTACTTC. The rearrangement joins TRBV19 to TRBJ2-7; the match to TRBD1 covers 12 bases. With 4 bases clipped from V and 6 bases from J, the junction kept 10 bases outside the gene matches. The CDR3 totals 16 residues. In germline, CDR1 is LNHDA, CDR2 SQIVND (reference sequence).

The chain carries TRBV19 and TRBJ1-2; 7 bases line up with TRBD1. CDR3 length equals 13 residues. Germline assignment: CDR1 LNHDA and CDR2 SQIVND (reference sequence). J was trimmed by 4 bases and V by 4 bases; bases with no gene match: 3. CDR3 sequence reads: CASSTTGVYGYTF. CDR3 in DNA: TGTGCCAGTAGTACCACAGGGGTCTATGGCTACACCTTC. Supplemented by reference TRBV19 and TRBJ1-2, the full variable domain reads DGGITQSPKYLFRKEGQNVTLSCEQNLNHDAMYWYRQDPGQGLRLIYYSQIVNDFQKGDIAEGYSVSREKKESFPLTVTSAQKNPTAFYLCASSTTGVYGYTFGSGTRLTVV.

The rearrangement uses TRBV30 and TRBJ2-1; TRBD2 matches 8 bases. V shed 2 bases and J 5 bases; nucleotides not matched to a gene: 8. Germline CDR1 is GTSNPN and CDR2 is SVGIG (reference sequence). The CDR3 spans 15 residues. The DNA of the CDR3 is TGTGCCTGGAGTCAGGGGCTAGCGGGCAACAATGAGCAGTTCTTC. It codes for CAWSQGLAGNNEQFF. Based on the CDR3 plus reference TRBV30 and TRBJ2-1, the full variable domain is SQTIHQWPATLVQPVGSPLSLECTVEGTSNPNLYWYRQAAGRGLQLLFYSVGIGQISSEVPQNLSASRPQDRQFILSSKKLLLSDSGFYLCAWSQGLAGNNEQFFGPGTRLTVL.